This TCR beta chain was profiled in a study of glioma-infiltrating T cells. Study-wide context: Samples included WHO grade II oligodendrogliomas or astrocytomas and initial-diagnosis grade IV glioblastomas. Study-level results: Shared blood CDR3 signature motifs marked patients with low tissue-blood divergence.

TCR alpha and beta CDR3 regions were amplified from RNA using iRepertoire nested multiplex PCR. MiXCR was run by TCRdb on the multiplex PCR reads, yielding one entry per CDR3 protein. The sample yields more than 350,000 distinct CDR3 sequences, around 45% seen once. About this clonotype itself: Its antigen is unidentified.

The germline gives CDR1 LGHDT, CDR2 YNNKEL (reference sequence). CDR3 size: 12 residues. The V and J ends lost 9 bases and 5 bases respectively, with 10 bases between them. Source material: glioma tissue, nonneoplastic brain tissue, or PBMCs (not recorded which). This chain uses TRBV3-1 with TRBJ2-2; D remains ambiguous. The clonotype was recovered from a human donor with low-grade glioma or glioblastoma, undergoing nonglioma brain surgery, or in good health (not recorded which). CDR3 region: CASSIWTGELFF. The CDR3 nucleotides read TGTGCCAGTTCAATTTGGACCGGGGAGCTGTTTTTT.